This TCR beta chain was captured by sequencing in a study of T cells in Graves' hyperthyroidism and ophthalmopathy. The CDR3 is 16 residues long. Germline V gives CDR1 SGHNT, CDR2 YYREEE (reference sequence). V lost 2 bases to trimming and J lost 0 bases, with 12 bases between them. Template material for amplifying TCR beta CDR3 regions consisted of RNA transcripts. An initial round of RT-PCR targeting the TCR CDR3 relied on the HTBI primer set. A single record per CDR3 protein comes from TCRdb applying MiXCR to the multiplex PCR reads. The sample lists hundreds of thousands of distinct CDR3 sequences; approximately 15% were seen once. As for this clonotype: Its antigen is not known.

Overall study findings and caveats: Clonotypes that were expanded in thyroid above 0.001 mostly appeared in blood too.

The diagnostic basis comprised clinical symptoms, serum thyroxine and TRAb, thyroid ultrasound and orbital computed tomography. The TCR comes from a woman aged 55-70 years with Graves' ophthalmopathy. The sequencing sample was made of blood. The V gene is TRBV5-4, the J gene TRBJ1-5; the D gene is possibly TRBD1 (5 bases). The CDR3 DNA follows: TGTGCCAGCAGCTTCGGGGGACCGTCTAGCAATCAGCCCCAGCATTTT. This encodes CASSFGGPSSNQPQHF.